A single sample is the source of the 22 T cell receptor beta chains below, sequenced in a study of cytomegalovirus exposure and HLA in healthy donors. PCR involved 60 Vbeta and 13 Jbeta primers. This table comes from immunoSEQ multiplex PCR, and its TCRdb copy is limited to in-frame clones, with some not included. The sample lists some 170,000 clones; roughly three quarters were seen once. The source material was PBMCs. These receptors were collected from a male donor in good health and CMV-seronegative.

V gene TRBV6-1 combines with J gene TRBJ2-1; 7 nucleotides match TRBD2. This CDR3 has 15 residues. CDR1 is MNHNS, CDR2 SASEGT, per germline. After removal of 5 bases from V and 6 bases from J, the junction contained 10 bases not matched to a gene. CDR3: CASSSPAGGSNEQFF. CDR3 DNA: TGTGCCAGCAGTTCACCGGCGGGCGGGAGCAATGAGCAGTTCTTC.

The chain uses TRBV12-5 and TRBJ1-2, with 8 bases that match TRBD1. Germline V gene data show CDR1 as LGHNT and CDR2 as FRNRAP. The CDR3 spans 15 residues. Trimming removed 7 bases from V and 0 bases from J; junction bases left unmatched: 7. The chain's CDR3 is CASEGRGLANYGYTF. CDR3 DNA sequence: TGTGCTAGTGAGGGCAGGGGGCTAGCTAACTATGGCTACACCTTC.

There are many counts of this clone. The chain couples TRBV4-1 to TRBJ1-5; D may be TRBD1 (5 bases). V shed 2 bases and J shed 10 bases, with 18 bases lying between them. The CDR3 covers 15 residues. Germline-derived CDR1 and CDR2 are MGHRA and YSYEKL. CDR3 in DNA: TGCGCCAGCAGCCAACCTTTAATTTCAGGGATTCCCCAGCATTTT. It is translated as CASSQPLISGIPQHF.

This clone was seen more than once but under ten times. V is TRBV7-2 and J is TRBJ1-5; perhaps TRBD1 as D (6 bases). Trimming left V 4 bases short and J 3 bases short, with 10 bases between. The CDR3 length is 14 residues. Germline-derived CDR1 and CDR2 are SGHTA and FQGNSA. In DNA form, the CDR3 reads TGTGCCAGCAGCTCCGGACAGTACAATCAGCCCCAGCATTTT. It translates to CASSSGQYNQPQHF. Full variable domain (missing parts from reference TRBV7-2 and TRBJ1-5): GAGVSQSPSNKVTEKGKDVELRCDPISGHTALYWYRQSLGQGLEFLIYFQGNSAPDKSGLPSDRFSAERTGGSVSTLTIQRTQQEDSAVYLCASSSGQYNQPQHFGDGTRLSIL.

CDR3 sequence reads: CASSPGNTGELFF. DNA of the CDR3: TGTGCCAGCAGCCCCGGGAACACCGGGGAGCTGTTTTTT. The genes are TRBV6-6 and TRBJ2-2; D is ambiguous. The CDR3 is 13 residues long. Trimming stripped 6 bases from V and 1 base from J, with 6 bases between. The germline gives CDR1 MNHNY, CDR2 SVGAGI (reference sequence).

This clone was found once. This sequence joins TRBV6-5 and TRBJ2-3, with D unresolved. The CDR3 runs 13 residues. Per the germline V gene, CDR1 is MNHEY and CDR2 is SVGAGI. The V end lost 8 bases, the J end lost 8 bases, and 17 bases lay between the germline ends. Here the CDR3 reads CASSADSVGTQYF. The CDR3 nucleotides read TGTGCCAGCTCGGCCGACTCCGTCGGTACGCAGTATTTT.

The chain recombines TRBV6-1 with TRBJ1-2; unclear D gene. Trimming pared 8 bases from V and 1 base from J, leaving 11 bases between. The CDR3 is 13 residues long. The germline gives CDR1 MNHNS, CDR2 SASEGT. The CDR3: CASVAPSNYGYTF. The CDR3 DNA sequence: TGTGCCAGCGTTGCCCCGAGTAACTATGGCTACACCTTC.

The chain couples TRBV5-4 to TRBJ2-7; 9 bases agree with TRBD1. The CDR3 is made up of 14 amino acids. The junction had 4 bases not matched to a gene; V was cut back by 2 bases and J by 4 bases. Germline V gene sequence: CDR1 SGHNT, CDR2 YYREEE (reference sequence). CDR3 bases: TGTGCCAGCAGCTTCGGGGACAGGGCGTACGAGCAGTACTTC. It specifies CASSFGDRAYEQYF. The complete variable domain, with remaining parts taken from reference TRBV5-4 and TRBJ2-7, reads ETGVTQSPTHLIKTRGQQVTLRCSSQSGHNTVSWYQQALGQGPQFIFQYYREEENGRGNFPPRFSGLQFPNYSSELNVNALELDDSALYLCASSFGDRAYEQYFGPGTRLTVT.

The rearrangement uses TRBV20-1 and TRBJ1-1, with D possibly matching TRBD1 (5 bases). The CDR3 covers 11 residues. Germline V gene lookup returns CDR1 DFQATT and CDR2 SNEGSKA (reference sequence). V lost 1 base and J lost 5, with 5 bases in between. In DNA form, the CDR3 reads TGCAGTGCTAGAGGACAGACTGAAGCTTTCTTT. Residues: CSARGQTEAFF.

The chain carries TRBV5-1 and TRBJ2-5; 7 positions match TRBD2. The DNA end lines up better with TRBJ2-7; the J call may be wrong. This CDR3 spans 17 amino acids. Germline CDR1 SGHRS, CDR2 YFSETQ. CDR3 sequence reads: CASSFRRLAESSYEQYF. As DNA, the CDR3 is TGCGCCAGCAGCTTCCGTCGACTAGCCGAAAGCTCCTACGAGCAGTACTTC.

This clone was observed a handful of times. V is TRBV30 and J is TRBJ1-1, with 7 bases lining up with TRBD1. Trimming removed 1 base from V and 0 bases from J; junction bases left unmatched: 5. The CDR3 runs to 15 residues. Germline assignment: CDR1 GTSNPN and CDR2 SVGIG (reference sequence). The CDR3 spells CAWSGPGQMNTEAFF. The DNA of the CDR3 is TGTGCCTGGAGTGGACCGGGACAGATGAACACTGAAGCTTTCTTT.

The chain combines TRBV2 with TRBJ2-3; maybe TRBD1 (5 bases). Germline loops: CDR1 SNHLY, CDR2 FYNNEI. V was pared by 6 bases and J by 1 base, with 8 bases between. The CDR3 has 13 amino acids. Here the CDR3 DNA reads TGTGCCAGCAGAGGACATGGCACAGATACGCAGTATTTT. Amino acid sequence: CASRGHGTDTQYF.

V is TRBV19 and J is TRBJ2-1; D not resolved. V was shortened by 3 bases and J by 7 bases, with 19 bases between the two germline ends. CDR3 size: 16 residues. CDR1 and CDR2 (germline): LNHDA, SQIVND (reference sequence). The CDR3 coding sequence is TGTGCCAGTAGTATTCAGCCTCTGCCGTCTAGGAATGAGCAGTTCTTC. This translates into CASSIQPLPSRNEQFF.

J is TRBJ2-3 and V is TRBV7-6; D remains ambiguous. Germline CDR1 SGHVS, CDR2 FNYEAQ. The V end was cut by 2 bases, the J end by 2 bases, with 5 bases between. The CDR3 length is 13 residues. DNA for the CDR3: TGTGCCAGCAGCTTATACAACACAGATACGCAGTATTTT. This codes for CASSLYNTDTQYF.

This clone was detected a few times. This chain links TRBV20-1 with TRBJ2-5; D is unresolved. The J call may be incorrect, as the DNA end agrees better with TRBJ2-7. Germline CDR1 DFQATT, CDR2 SNEGSKA (reference sequence). The CDR3 has 11 residues. The CDR3 spells CSAFMIYEQYF. The CDR3, as DNA: TGCAGTGCTTTCATGATCTACGAGCAGTACTTC.

The count of this clone is one. The V and J genes are TRBV2 and TRBJ2-3, with a weak D call TRBD1 (6 bases). Trimming removed 6 bases from V and 3 bases from J, with 10 bases in between. CDR3 length: 13 residues. Germline V gene data show CDR1 as SNHLY and CDR2 as FYNNEI. The CDR3 region has the DNA TGTGCCAGCAGGTGGACAGCGACAGATACGCAGTATTTT. Its translation is CASRWTATDTQYF.

The chain uses TRBV5-6 and TRBJ2-7; tentatively, D is TRBD2 (5 bases). V was trimmed by 3 bases and J by 3 bases, leaving 13 bases between them. Germline V gene sequence: CDR1 SGHDT, CDR2 YYEEEE. This CDR3 contains 14 residues. The CDR3 spells CASSSGLKLYEQYF. The CDR3 DNA is TGTGCCAGCAGCTCCGGACTGAAGCTCTACGAGCAGTACTTC.

The chain has TRBV27 and TRBJ1-1; D unclear. Germline lookup yields CDR1 MNHEY and CDR2 SMNVEV (reference sequence). Trimming left V 4 bases short and J 3 bases short, with 12 bases between. This CDR3 has 14 residues. The CDR3 coding sequence is TGTGCCAGCAGTTCGAGAAAGACTCACACTGAAGCTTTCTTT. Protein sequence: CASSSRKTHTEAFF.

The rearrangement joins TRBV30 to TRBJ1-5, with 10 bases that match TRBD1. This CDR3 comprises 14 residues. V lost 2 bases and J lost 5; bases outside the gene matches: 3. CDR1 GTSNPN and CDR2 SVGIG come from the germline V gene (reference sequence). This chain's CDR3 is CAWSPGTGDQPQHF. The CDR3 region has the DNA TGTGCCTGGAGTCCAGGGACAGGGGATCAGCCCCAGCATTTT. Variable domain in full (rest from reference TRBV30 and TRBJ1-5): SQTIHQWPATLVQPVGSPLSLECTVEGTSNPNLYWYRQAAGRGLQLLFYSVGIGQISSEVPQNLSASRPQDRQFILSSKKLLLSDSGFYLCAWSPGTGDQPQHFGDGTRLSIL.

V is TRBV28 and J is TRBJ1-1, with 9 bases that match TRBD1. The CDR3 extends over 16 amino acids. V gave up 6 bases and J gave up 0 bases; unmatched junction bases: 8. The germline gives CDR1 MDHEN, CDR2 SYDVKM. CDR3: CASRAGTGSLNTEAFF. The CDR3 DNA reads as TGTGCCAGCAGGGCCGGGACAGGGAGTTTGAACACTGAAGCTTTCTTT.

The V and J genes are TRBV29-1 and TRBJ2-3; 11 positions match TRBD1. The germline V gene has CDR1 SQVTM and CDR2 ANQGSEA. This CDR3 spans 13 amino acids. V was clipped by 7 bases and J by 7 bases; unmatched bases: 7. The CDR3 DNA is TGCAGCGCTGGGACAGGGGGATACAATACGCAGTATTTT. Its protein is CSAGTGGYNTQYF.

This chain uses TRBV6-5 with TRBJ2-1, with 7 nucleotides matching TRBD2. Germline CDR1 reads MNHEY; CDR2 reads SVGAGI. Trimming took 4 bases from V and 7 from J; bases not matched to a gene: 7. The CDR3 consists of 14 residues. CDR3 nucleotide sequence: TGTGCCAGCAGTTCGGGCGGGAGCGGTAATGAGCAGTTCTTC. Residues: CASSSGGSGNEQFF.